This T cell receptor beta chain was documented in a study of shared clonotypes between healthy human individuals. CDR3 length: 14 residues. Germline CDR1 is SQVTM and CDR2 is ANQGSEA. The V and J ends lost 4 bases and 5 bases respectively, with 17 bases between them. The protocol was immunoSEQ multiplex PCR, while the TCRdb copy is restricted to in-frame clones and leaves out a portion. Here the sample spans more than 2,000,000 clones, 85% to 95% being singletons. This TCR derives from a man in his late teens or twenties in good health. This chain joins TRBV29-1 and TRBJ1-1; D gene unclear. Sequenced: naive CD4+ T cells sorted from blood. The subset was: CD45RA+ positively selected. CDR3 sequence: CSVGQIFMRTEAFF. For the CDR3, the DNA is TGCAGCGTTGGCCAGATCTTCATGAGGACTGAAGCTTTCTTT.